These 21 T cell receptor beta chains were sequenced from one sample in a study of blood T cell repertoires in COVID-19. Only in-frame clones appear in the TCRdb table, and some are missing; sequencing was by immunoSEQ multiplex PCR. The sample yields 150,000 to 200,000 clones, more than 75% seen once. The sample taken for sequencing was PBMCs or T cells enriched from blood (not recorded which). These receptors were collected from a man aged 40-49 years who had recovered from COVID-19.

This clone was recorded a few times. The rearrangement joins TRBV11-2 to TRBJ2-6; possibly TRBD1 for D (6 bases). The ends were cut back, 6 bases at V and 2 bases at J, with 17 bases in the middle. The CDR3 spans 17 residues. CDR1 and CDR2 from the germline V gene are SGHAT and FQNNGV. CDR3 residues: CASSGWTVVTGANVLTF. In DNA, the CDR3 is TGTGCCAGCAGTGGGTGGACAGTAGTGACTGGGGCCAACGTCCTGACTTTC.

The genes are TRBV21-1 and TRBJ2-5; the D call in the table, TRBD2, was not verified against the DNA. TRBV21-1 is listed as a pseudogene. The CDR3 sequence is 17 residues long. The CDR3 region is CASSKVRRRGPPWTQYF. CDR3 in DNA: TGTGCCAGCAGCAAAGTTCGTAGGAGGGGCCCTCCTTGGACCCAGTACTTC.

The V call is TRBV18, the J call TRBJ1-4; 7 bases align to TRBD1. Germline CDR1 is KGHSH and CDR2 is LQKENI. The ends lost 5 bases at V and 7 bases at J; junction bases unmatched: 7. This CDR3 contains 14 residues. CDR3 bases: TGTGCCAGCTCATCTCCGGGACAGCCTGAAAAACTGTTTTTT. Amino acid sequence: CASSSPGQPEKLFF.

CDR3 in amino acids: CASSQRGSGYTF. In DNA form, the CDR3 reads TGTGCCAGCAGCCAAAGGGGAAGTGGCTACACCTTC. This chain uses TRBV7-9 with TRBJ1-2; maybe TRBD1 (5 bases). V lost 5 bases, J lost 7 bases, and 11 bases lay in between. Germline CDR1 SEHNR, CDR2 FQNEAQ (reference sequence). The CDR3 sequence is 12 residues long.

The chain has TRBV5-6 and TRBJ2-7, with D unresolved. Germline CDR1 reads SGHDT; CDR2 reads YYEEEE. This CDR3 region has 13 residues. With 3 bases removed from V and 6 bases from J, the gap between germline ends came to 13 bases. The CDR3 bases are TGTGCCAGCAGCTCTATGCCTTTTACCGAGCAGTACTTC. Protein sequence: CASSSMPFTEQYF.

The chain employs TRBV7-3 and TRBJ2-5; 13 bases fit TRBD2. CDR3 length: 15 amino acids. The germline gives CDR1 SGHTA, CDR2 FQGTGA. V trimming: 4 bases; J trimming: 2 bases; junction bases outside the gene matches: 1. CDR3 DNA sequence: TGTGCCAGCAGCTGGACTAGCGGGGGTCAAGAGACCCAGTACTTC. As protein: CASSWTSGGQETQYF.

The CDR3 region is CASSVARGPNYGYTF. The CDR3 DNA sequence: TGTGCCAGCAGCGTAGCTAGGGGGCCTAACTATGGCTACACCTTC. The chain is built from TRBV9 and TRBJ1-2; 7 bases are shared with TRBD1. V shed 0 bases, J shed 0 bases, and the junction held 2 bases outside the gene matches. The CDR3 runs 15 residues. CDR1 and CDR2 (germline): SGDLS, YYNGEE.

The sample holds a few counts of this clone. Here the CDR3 reads CASSRGIQRGNSPLHF. CDR3 DNA: TGCGCCAGCAGCCGCGGGATCCAGAGGGGTAATTCACCCCTCCACTTT. The V and J genes are TRBV5-1 and TRBJ1-6; TRBD1 might be the D (5 bases). Germline CDR1 is SGHRS and CDR2 is YFSETQ. This CDR3 contains 16 residues. V was cut by 4 bases and J by 6 bases, with 17 bases left in between.

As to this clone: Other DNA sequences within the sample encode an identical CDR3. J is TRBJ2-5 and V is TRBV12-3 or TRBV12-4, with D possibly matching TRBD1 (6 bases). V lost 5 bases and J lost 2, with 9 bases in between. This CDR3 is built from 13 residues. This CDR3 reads CASSRGGQETQYF. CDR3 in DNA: TGTGCCAGCAGTCGAGGGGGTCAAGAGACCCAGTACTTC.

The CDR3 sequence: CASRALANTGELFF. The CDR3 DNA follows: TGTGCCAGCAGAGCACTAGCTAACACCGGGGAGCTGTTTTTT. The chain has TRBV6-5 and TRBJ2-2; perhaps TRBD2 as D (6 bases). Trimming shortened V by 6 bases and J by 2 bases, and 10 bases separated the two germline ends. The CDR3 runs 14 residues. Per germline, CDR1 MNHEY and CDR2 SVGAGI.

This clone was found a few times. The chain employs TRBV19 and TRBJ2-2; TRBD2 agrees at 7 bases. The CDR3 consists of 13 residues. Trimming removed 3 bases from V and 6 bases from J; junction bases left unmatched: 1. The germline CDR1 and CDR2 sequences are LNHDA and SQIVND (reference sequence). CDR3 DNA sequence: TGTGCCAGTAGTATCGGACTAGCCGGGGAGCTGTTTTTT. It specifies CASSIGLAGELFF.

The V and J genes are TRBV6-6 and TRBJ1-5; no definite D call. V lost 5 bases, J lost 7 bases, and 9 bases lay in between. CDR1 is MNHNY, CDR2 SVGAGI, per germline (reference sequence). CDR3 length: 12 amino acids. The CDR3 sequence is CASSTSEQPQHF. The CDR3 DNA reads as TGTGCCAGCAGTACTAGCGAACAGCCCCAGCATTTT.

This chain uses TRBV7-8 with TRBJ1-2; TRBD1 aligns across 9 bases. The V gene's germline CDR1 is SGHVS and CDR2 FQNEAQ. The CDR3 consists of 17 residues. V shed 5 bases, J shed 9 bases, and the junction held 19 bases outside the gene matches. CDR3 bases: TGTGCCAGCAGCCCTCAGGCACCGGGACAGGGAGGAAGGAGCTACACCTTC. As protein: CASSPQAPGQGGRSYTF.

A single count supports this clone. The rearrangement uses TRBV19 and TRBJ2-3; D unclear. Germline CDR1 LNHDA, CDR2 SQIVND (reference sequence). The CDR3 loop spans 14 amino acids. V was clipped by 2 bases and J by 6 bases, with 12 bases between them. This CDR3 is CASSISPRTDTQYF. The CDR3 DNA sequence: TGTGCCAGTAGTATAAGCCCCCGAACTGATACGCAGTATTTT.

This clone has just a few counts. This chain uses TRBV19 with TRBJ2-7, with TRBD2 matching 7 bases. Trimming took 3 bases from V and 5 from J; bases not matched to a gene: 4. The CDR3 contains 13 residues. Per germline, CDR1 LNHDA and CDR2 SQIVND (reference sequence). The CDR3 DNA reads TGTGCCAGTAGTATGACTAGCATTCACGAGCAGTACTTC. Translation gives CASSMTSIHEQYF.

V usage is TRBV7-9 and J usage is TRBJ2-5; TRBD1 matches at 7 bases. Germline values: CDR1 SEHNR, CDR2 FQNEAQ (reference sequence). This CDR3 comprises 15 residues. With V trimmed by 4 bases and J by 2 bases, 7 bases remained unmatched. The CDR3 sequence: CASSSRQGIQETQYF. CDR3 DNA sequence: TGTGCCAGCAGCTCGCGACAGGGAATACAAGAGACCCAGTACTTC. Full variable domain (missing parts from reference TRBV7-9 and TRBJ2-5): DTGVSQNPRHKITKRGQNVTFRCDPISEHNRLYWYRQTLGQGPEFLTYFQNEAQLEKSRLLSDRFSAERPKGSFSTLEIQRTEQGDSAMYLCASSSRQGIQETQYFGPGTRLLVL.

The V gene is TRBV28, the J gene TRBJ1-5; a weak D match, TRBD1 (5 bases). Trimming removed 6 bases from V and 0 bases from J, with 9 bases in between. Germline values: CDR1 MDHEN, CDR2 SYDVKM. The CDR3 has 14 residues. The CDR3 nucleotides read TGTGCCAGCAGCCCAGACAGTAGCAATCAGCCCCAGCATTTT. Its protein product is CASSPDSSNQPQHF.

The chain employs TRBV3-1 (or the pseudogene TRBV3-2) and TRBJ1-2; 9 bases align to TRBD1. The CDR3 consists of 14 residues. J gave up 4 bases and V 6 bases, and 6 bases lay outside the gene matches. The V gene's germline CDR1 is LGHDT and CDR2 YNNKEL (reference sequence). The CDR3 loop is CASSSQGALYGYTF. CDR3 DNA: TGTGCCAGCAGTTCACAGGGGGCCCTCTATGGCTACACCTTC.

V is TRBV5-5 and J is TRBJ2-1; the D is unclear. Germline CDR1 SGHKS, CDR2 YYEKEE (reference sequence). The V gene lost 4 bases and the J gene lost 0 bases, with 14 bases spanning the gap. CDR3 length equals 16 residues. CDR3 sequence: CASSRIGGRSYNEQFF. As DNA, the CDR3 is TGTGCCAGCAGCCGTATCGGTGGTCGCTCCTACAATGAGCAGTTCTTC.

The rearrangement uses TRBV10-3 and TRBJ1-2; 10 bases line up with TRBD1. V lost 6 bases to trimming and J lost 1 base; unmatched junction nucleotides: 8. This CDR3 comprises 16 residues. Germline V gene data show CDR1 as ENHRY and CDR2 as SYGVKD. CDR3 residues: CAIRGTGVTFNYGYTF. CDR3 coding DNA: TGTGCCATCAGAGGGACAGGGGTAACCTTTAACTATGGCTACACCTTC.

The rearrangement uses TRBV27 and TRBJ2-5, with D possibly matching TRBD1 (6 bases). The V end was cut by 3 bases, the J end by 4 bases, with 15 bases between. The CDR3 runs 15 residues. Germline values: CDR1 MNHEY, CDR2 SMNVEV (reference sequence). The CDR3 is CASSFPSWTVETQYF. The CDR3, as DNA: TGTGCCAGCAGTTTCCCCTCATGGACAGTAGAGACCCAGTACTTC.